The 18 T cell receptor beta chains in this list originate from one sample, sequenced in a study of blood T cell repertoires in COVID-19. Assay: immunoSEQ multiplex PCR; the TCRdb copy retains only in-frame clones and omits some. The sample yields around 300,000 clones, approximately 90% seen once. The sample taken for sequencing was PBMCs or T cells enriched from blood (not recorded which). The receptors shown here come from a woman aged 50 to 65 who had recovered from COVID-19.

This chain joins TRBV7-2 and TRBJ2-3; 7 bases fit TRBD2. Germline-derived CDR1 and CDR2 are SGHTA and FQGNSA. The CDR3 covers 19 residues. Losses at the gene ends were 7 bases for V and 4 bases for J; bases not matched to a gene: 23. CDR3 in amino acids: CASNLPSGGSNVGADTQYF. The CDR3 DNA reads as TGTGCCAGCAACCTGCCCAGTGGCGGGAGTAACGTCGGCGCAGATACGCAGTATTTT.

The CDR3 is CASSSNGLAETQYF. The CDR3 DNA sequence: TGTGCCAGCAGCTCAAACGGACTAGCTGAGACCCAGTACTTC. The V gene is TRBV7-3, the J gene TRBJ2-5, with TRBD2 matching over 8 bases. J lost 5 bases, V lost 4 bases, and 6 bases had no gene match. Germline CDR1 reads SGHTA; CDR2 reads FQGTGA. The CDR3 sequence is 14 residues long.

In DNA form, the CDR3 reads TGTGCCAGCAGTTTGGGACTTTTGGAGACCCAGTACTTC. Amino acid sequence: CASSLGLLETQYF. This chain uses TRBV12-3 or TRBV12-4 with TRBJ2-5, with TRBD2 as a possible D gene (6 bases). With 3 bases removed from V and 5 bases from J, the gap between germline ends came to 10 bases. This CDR3 is built from 13 residues.

V gene TRBV7-2 combines with J gene TRBJ1-2; 7 bases fit TRBD1. J lost 6 bases, V lost 2 bases, and 6 bases had no gene match. The CDR3 totals 14 residues. The germline V gene has CDR1 SGHTA and CDR2 FQGNSA. DNA for the CDR3: TGTGCCAGCAGCTTAATACAGGGGACGAATGGCTACACCTTC. Its protein product is CASSLIQGTNGYTF.

The genes are TRBV29-1 and TRBJ2-2; 8 bases fit TRBD2. The CDR3 is made up of 13 amino acids. Trimming at V came to 2 bases and at J to 6 bases, leaving 2 bases not matched to a gene. Germline assignment: CDR1 SQVTM and CDR2 ANQGSEA. CDR3 coding DNA: TGCAGCGTTGAAAGCGGGAGCTCCGGGGAGCTGTTTTTT. Translation: CSVESGSSGELFF.

J is TRBJ1-3 and V is TRBV7-8; no definite D call. From germline, CDR1 is SGHVS and CDR2 FQNEAQ. CDR3 length: 14 amino acids. Trimming took 5 bases from V and 0 from J, leaving 8 bases between them. CDR3 amino acids: CASSPPYSGNTIYF. For the CDR3, the DNA is TGTGCCAGCAGCCCCCCCTACTCTGGAAACACCATATATTTT. The whole variable domain, filled in from reference TRBV7-8 and TRBJ1-3, reads GAGVSQSPRYKVAKRGQDVALRCDPISGHVSLFWYQQALGQGPEFLTYFQNEAQLDKSGLPSDRFFAERPEGSVSTLKIQRTQQEDSAVYLCASSPPYSGNTIYFGEGSWLTVV.

V and J are TRBV7-9 and TRBJ1-1; D gene ambiguous. Germline-derived CDR1 and CDR2 are SEHNR and FQNEAQ (reference sequence). The CDR3 has 14 residues. The V gene lost 5 bases and the J gene lost 1 base, with 11 bases spanning the gap. In nucleotides, the CDR3 is TGTGCCAGCAGCCTTATGGGCAGGAACACTGAAGCTTTCTTT. Its protein product is CASSLMGRNTEAFF.

The chain recombines TRBV28 with TRBJ1-1; 9 bases match TRBD1. Looked up from germline, CDR1 is MDHEN and CDR2 is SYDVKM. V dropped 6 bases and J dropped 0; count of bases not matched to a gene: 11. This CDR3 region has 17 residues. The CDR3 protein is CASRELPGQGMNTEAFF. CDR3 in DNA: TGTGCCAGCAGGGAGCTCCCGGGACAGGGCATGAACACTGAAGCTTTCTTT.

V and J are TRBV5-5 and TRBJ1-5; D perhaps matches TRBD1 (5 bases). The CDR3 totals 15 residues. Trimming cost V 2 bases and J 0 bases, with 9 bases left between them. The germline gives CDR1 SGHKS, CDR2 YYEKEE (reference sequence). CDR3 loop: CASSFLDSSNQPQHF. The DNA of the CDR3 is TGTGCCAGCAGCTTTCTAGACAGTAGCAATCAGCCCCAGCATTTT. Complete variable domain (other parts from reference TRBV5-5 and TRBJ1-5): DAGVTQSPTHLIKTRGQQVTLRCSPISGHKSVSWYQQVLGQGPQFIFQYYEKEERGRGNFPDRFSARQFPNYSSELNVNALLLGDSALYLCASSFLDSSNQPQHFGDGTRLSIL.

The chain recombines TRBV28 with TRBJ2-7; 7 nucleotides line up with TRBD1. The CDR3 is 14 amino acids. With 2 bases clipped from V and 5 bases from J, the junction kept 6 bases outside the gene matches. Germline V gives CDR1 MDHEN, CDR2 SYDVKM. CDR3 bases: TGTGCCAGCAGTTTAAGGGGGCCGGTCCACGAGCAGTACTTC. Its translation is CASSLRGPVHEQYF.

The table lists this clone with a count of one. The V gene is TRBV5-1, the J gene TRBJ2-1, with D maybe TRBD1 (6 bases). Between the trimmed V and J ends, which lost 2 bases and 4 bases, there was a span of 13 bases. Per germline, CDR1 SGHRS and CDR2 YFSETQ. The CDR3 is made up of 15 amino acids. As DNA, the CDR3 is TGCGCCAGCAGCTTACCCCCCGGACAGTACAATGAGCAGTTCTTC. Translating it yields CASSLPPGQYNEQFF.

This rearrangement joins TRBV4-1 to TRBJ1-1, with D possibly being TRBD1 (6 bases). CDR1 and CDR2 (germline): MGHRA, YSYEKL. The CDR3 length is 15 residues. V dropped 0 bases and J dropped 1 base, with 9 bases sitting between them. The CDR3 DNA follows: TGCGCCAGCAGCCAAGATCAGGGGAAGAACACTGAAGCTTTCTTT. Translated, it gives CASSQDQGKNTEAFF.

The chain couples TRBV2 to TRBJ1-6; no clear D. Per the germline V gene, CDR1 is SNHLY and CDR2 is FYNNEI. Deletions cut 7 bases from V and 9 bases from J, with 13 bases between. CDR3 length: 13 residues. In nucleotides, the CDR3 is TGTGCCAGCAAACTCGACCGGGGTTCACCCCTCCACTTT. Translated: CASKLDRGSPLHF.

The gene calls are TRBV7-2 and TRBJ2-2; D uncertain. The germline V and J ends were trimmed by 4 bases and 2 bases, with 5 bases remaining between them. This CDR3 is built from 13 residues. Per germline, CDR1 SGHTA and CDR2 FQGNSA. Here the CDR3 DNA reads TGTGCCAGCAGCTCCCCAAACACCGGGGAGCTGTTTTTT. It codes for CASSSPNTGELFF.

The chain carries TRBV28 and TRBJ2-7; 10 bases fit TRBD1. The CDR3 has 15 amino acids. With 2 bases clipped from V and 7 bases from J, the junction kept 8 bases outside the gene matches. The germline CDR1 and CDR2 sequences are MDHEN and SYDVKM. The CDR3 DNA reads TGTGCCAGCAGTTTAGCCCGACAGGGGGCGCGGGAGCAGTACTTC. Translated: CASSLARQGAREQYF.

The gene calls are TRBV19 and TRBJ2-1; TRBD2 might be the D (5 bases). Per the germline V gene, CDR1 is LNHDA and CDR2 is SQIVND (reference sequence). Deletions cut 6 bases from V and 9 bases from J, with 18 bases between. The CDR3 spans 14 residues. For the CDR3, the DNA is TGTGCCAGTAGGCTCGGCAACGGGAATAGTGAGCAGTTCTTC. It is translated as CASRLGNGNSEQFF.

This clone was found once. The chain joins TRBV5-1 to TRBJ2-7; TRBD2 matches at 8 bases. This CDR3 has 15 amino acids. The V gene's germline CDR1 is SGHRS and CDR2 YFSETQ. The J segment lost 5 bases and the V segment lost 4 bases, leaving 11 bases of the junction unmatched. In nucleotides, the CDR3 is TGCGCCAGCAGCCAGAGCGGGAGTTTGAGCAACGAGCAGTACTTC. Its protein is CASSQSGSLSNEQYF.

This clone appeared once. The J gene is TRBJ1-4, the V gene TRBV14; D uncertain. V lost 2 bases, J lost 5 bases, and 12 bases lay in between. The CDR3 has 15 amino acids. Germline V gene sequence: CDR1 SGHDN, CDR2 FVKESK. The CDR3, as DNA: TGTGCCAGCAGCCAAAGGGAGGCCCAAAATGAAAAACTGTTTTTT. Protein sequence: CASSQREAQNEKLFF.